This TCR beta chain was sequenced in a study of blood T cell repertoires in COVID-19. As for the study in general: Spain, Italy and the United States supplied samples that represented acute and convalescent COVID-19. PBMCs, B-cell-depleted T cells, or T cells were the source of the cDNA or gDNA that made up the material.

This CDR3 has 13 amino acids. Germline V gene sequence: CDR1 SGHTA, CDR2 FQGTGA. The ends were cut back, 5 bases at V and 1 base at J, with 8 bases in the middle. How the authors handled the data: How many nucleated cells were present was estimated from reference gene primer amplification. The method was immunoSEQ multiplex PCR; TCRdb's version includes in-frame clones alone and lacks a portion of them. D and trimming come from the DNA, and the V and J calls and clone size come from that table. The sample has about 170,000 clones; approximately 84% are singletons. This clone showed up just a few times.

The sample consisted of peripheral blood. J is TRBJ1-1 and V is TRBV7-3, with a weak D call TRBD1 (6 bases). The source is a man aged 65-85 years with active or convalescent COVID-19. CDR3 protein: CASSQGTNTEAFF. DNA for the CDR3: TGTGCCAGCAGCCAGGGGACGAACACTGAAGCTTTCTTT. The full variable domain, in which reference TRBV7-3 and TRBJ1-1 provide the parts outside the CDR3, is GAGVSQTPSNKVTEKGKYVELRCDPISGHTALYWYRQSLGQGPEFLIYFQGTGAADDSGLPNDRFFAVRPEGSVSTLKIQRTERGDSAVYLCASSQGTNTEAFFGQGTRLTVV.